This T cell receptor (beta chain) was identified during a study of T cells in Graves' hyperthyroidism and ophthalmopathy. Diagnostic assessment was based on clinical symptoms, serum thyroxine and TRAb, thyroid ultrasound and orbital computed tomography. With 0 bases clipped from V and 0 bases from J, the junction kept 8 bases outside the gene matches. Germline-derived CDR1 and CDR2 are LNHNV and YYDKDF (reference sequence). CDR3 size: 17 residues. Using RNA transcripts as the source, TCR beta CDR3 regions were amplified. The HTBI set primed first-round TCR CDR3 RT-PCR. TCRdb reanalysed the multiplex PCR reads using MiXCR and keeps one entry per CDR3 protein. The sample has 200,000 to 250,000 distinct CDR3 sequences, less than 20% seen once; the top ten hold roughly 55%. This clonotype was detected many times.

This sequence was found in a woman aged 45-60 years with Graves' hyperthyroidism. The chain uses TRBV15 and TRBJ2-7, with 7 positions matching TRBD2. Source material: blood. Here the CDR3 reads CATSRDSLRDYSYEQYF. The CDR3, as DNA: TGTGCCACCAGCAGAGATAGTTTGAGGGACTACTCCTACGAGCAGTACTTC.